This T cell receptor beta chain was profiled in a study of T-cell reconstitution after alpha-beta-depleted transplantation in children. Unique molecular identifiers featured in how the TCRbeta library was prepared. One entry per CDR3 protein, called by TCRdb with MiXCR from the PCR reads. The sample shows roughly 200,000 distinct CDR3 sequences, 8% to 9.5% of them seen only once. This clonotype has more than one count but fewer than ten. This receptor was obtained from a human donor who donated a stem cell graft to a child with acute lymphoblastic leukemia. The sample here was PBMCs from the stem cell graft donor, taken from the stem cell graft.

CDR3 sequence reads: CASSFYSNVSPQPQHF. CDR3 bases: TGTGCCAGCAGTTTTTACAGTAACGTTTCACCTCAGCCCCAGCATTTT. The gene calls are TRBV12-3 or TRBV12-4 and TRBJ1-5; D uncertain. This CDR3 spans 16 amino acids. The V end lost 3 bases, the J end lost 6 bases, and 18 bases lay between the germline ends.